A selection of T cell receptor beta chains follows, all from one sample in a study of OX40 agonist ivuxolimab in advanced cancers. This table comes from immunoSEQ multiplex PCR, and its TCRdb copy is limited to in-frame clones, with some not included. The sample lists about 86,000 clones; around nine tenths were seen once. This material consisted of CD4+ or CD8+ T cells sorted from blood, taken in a trial of the OX40 agonist ivuxolimab. The receptors derive from an adult with an advanced solid tumor such as melanoma, head and neck, liver or kidney cancer. Each CDR3 is given without its conserved first and last residue. Each record gives: J gene, V gene, CDR3 protein.

TRBJ1-1 | TRBV7-2 | ASSLGYRGEAF
TRBJ2-3 | TRBV5-1 | ASSLEDSEFGTDTQY
TRBJ1-1 | TRBV9 | ASSVAGDTEAF
TRBJ1-5 | TRBV19 | ASRNRDRNQPQH
TRBJ2-3 | TRBV4-2 | ASSQPFSTDTQY
TRBJ1-2 | TRBV2 | ASSATGIYGYT
TRBJ1-4 | TRBV28 | ASSLSGVVNEKLF
TRBJ2-7 | TRBV10-3 | AISGTGGYEQY
TRBJ2-5 | TRBV6-1 | ASSEVPQETQY
TRBJ1-1 | TRBV15 | ATQFGAHTEAF
TRBJ1-1 | TRBV6-6 | ASSYSIGGNTEAF
TRBJ2-7 | TRBV30 | AWTIAGGPYEQY
TRBJ1-1 | TRBV29-1 | SVGENTEAF
TRBJ2-7 | TRBV7-3 | ASSPAGEGSEQY
TRBJ2-7 | TRBV10-3 | AISNLRTGTYEQY
TRBJ1-2 | TRBV29-1 | SVEDRGPYYGYT
TRBJ2-5 | TRBV6-1 | ASSEGGGISKTQY
TRBJ2-2 | TRBV5-1 | ASSFGGTADTGELF
TRBJ2-3 | TRBV15 | ATRKYSGVSTDTQY
TRBJ1-2 | TRBV4-2 | ASSRDRGNYGYT
TRBJ2-7 | TRBV21-1 | ASSKVGQVEATSYEQY
TRBJ2-7 | TRBV10-3 | AISESESSYEQY
TRBJ2-7 | TRBV7-9 | ASSAYADRGSNEQY
TRBJ2-1 | TRBV7-2 | ASSQSPGQGSYNEQF
TRBJ2-1 | TRBV7-2 | ASSFSGYNEQF
TRBJ1-1 | TRBV7-2 | ASSLGQNTEAF
TRBJ2-3 | TRBV5-1 | ASSLGASGGASTDTQY
TRBJ1-2 | TRBV4-3 | ASSARGQSGYT